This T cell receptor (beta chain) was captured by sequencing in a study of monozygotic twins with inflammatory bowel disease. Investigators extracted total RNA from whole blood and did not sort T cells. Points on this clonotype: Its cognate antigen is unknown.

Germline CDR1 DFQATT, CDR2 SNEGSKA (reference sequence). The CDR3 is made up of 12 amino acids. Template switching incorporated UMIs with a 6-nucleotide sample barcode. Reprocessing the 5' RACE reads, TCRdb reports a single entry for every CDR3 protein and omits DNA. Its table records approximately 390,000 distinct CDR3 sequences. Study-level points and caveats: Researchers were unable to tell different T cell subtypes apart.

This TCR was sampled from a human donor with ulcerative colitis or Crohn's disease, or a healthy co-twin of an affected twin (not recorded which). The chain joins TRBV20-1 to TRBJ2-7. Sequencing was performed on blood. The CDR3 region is CSARSRAYEQYF.